These 23 T cell receptor beta chains came from one sample sequenced in a study of T cell responses to AZD1222 COVID-19 vaccine. Assay: immunoSEQ multiplex PCR; the TCRdb copy retains only in-frame clones and omits some. The sample has about 120,000 clones; just over 85% are singletons. The sequenced sample was peripheral blood, obtained 28 days after the second AZD1222 dose. The origin of the receptors is an adult who received the AZD1222 COVID-19 vaccine.

To note about this clone: At the DNA level, this CDR3 is encoded by other sequences in the same sample as well. The rearrangement joins TRBV5-1 to TRBJ1-3; 9 bases map to TRBD1. This CDR3 contains 15 residues. V trimming: 3 bases; J trimming: 4 bases; junction bases outside the gene matches: 5. Germline CDR1 is SGHRS and CDR2 is YFSETQ. The CDR3 DNA is TGCGCCAGCAGCTCCGGACAGGGGTCGGGAAACACCATATATTTT. Translating gives CASSSGQGSGNTIYF.

V gene TRBV13 combines with J gene TRBJ2-7, with 7 bases aligning to TRBD2. From germline, CDR1 is PRHDT and CDR2 FYEKMQ (reference sequence). V was clipped by 8 bases and J by 6 bases; unmatched bases: 16. This CDR3 has 15 amino acids. CDR3 in amino acids: CASSPGGSGLSEQYF. The CDR3 nucleotides read TGTGCCAGCTCCCCCGGCGGTAGCGGGCTCTCCGAGCAGTACTTC.

This chain links TRBV7-2 with TRBJ2-1, with D tentatively TRBD2 (5 bases). The V end lost 5 bases, the J end lost 10 bases, and 18 bases lay between the germline ends. CDR3 length: 14 amino acids. Looked up from germline, CDR1 is SGHTA and CDR2 is FQGNSA. CDR3 DNA: TGTGCCAGCAGCCCACTGAGGATGGGGAGCGAGCAGTTCTTC. This codes for CASSPLRMGSEQFF.

CDR3 nucleotides: TGTGCCAGCAGCCAATTAGGGTCCTACGAGCAGTACTTC. It is translated as CASSQLGSYEQYF. The chain carries TRBV14 and TRBJ2-7, with D unresolved. V was cut by 2 bases and J by 1 base, with 6 bases left in between. The CDR3 totals 13 residues. Per the germline V gene, CDR1 is SGHDN and CDR2 is FVKESK.

J is TRBJ2-5 and V is TRBV11-2; no clear D gene. V was shortened by 5 bases and J by 3 bases, with 4 bases between the two germline ends. Germline values: CDR1 SGHAT, CDR2 FQNNGV. This CDR3 is 11 amino acids long. The CDR3 spells CASSPEETQYF. CDR3 bases: TGTGCCAGCAGCCCAGAAGAGACCCAGTACTTC.

This clone came up a few times. The chain carries TRBV12-3 or TRBV12-4 and TRBJ2-7; D might be TRBD1 or TRBD2, each matching 5 bases. This CDR3 comprises 13 residues. V dropped 6 bases and J dropped 4 bases, with 13 bases sitting between them. CDR3 protein: CASSSGPLYEQYF. DNA for the CDR3: TGTGCCAGCAGCTCGGGACCGCTATACGAGCAGTACTTC.

This clone has only one observation. The chain recombines TRBV7-9 with TRBJ1-2; the D is unclear. Trimming cost V 1 base and J 4 bases, with 13 bases left between them. The germline V gene has CDR1 SEHNR and CDR2 FQNEAQ (reference sequence). This CDR3 comprises 15 residues. The CDR3 region has the DNA TGTGCCAGCAGCTTAGTCAGCGTCTCTCCCTATGGCTACACCTTC. Its translation is CASSLVSVSPYGYTF. The entire variable domain, with the rest obtained from reference TRBV7-9 and TRBJ1-2, is as follows: DTGVSQNPRHKITKRGQNVTFRCDPISEHNRLYWYRQTLGQGPEFLTYFQNEAQLEKSRLLSDRFSAERPKGSFSTLEIQRTEQGDSAMYLCASSLVSVSPYGYTFGSGTRLTVV.

V and J are TRBV11-2 and TRBJ2-7; D ambiguous. V lost 2 bases and J 2 bases, leaving 10 bases between the germline ends. Germline CDR1 reads SGHAT; CDR2 reads FQNNGV. The CDR3 has 14 residues. The CDR3: CASSLTDGPYEQYF. The CDR3 DNA follows: TGTGCCAGCAGCTTAACGGACGGACCCTACGAGCAGTACTTC.

The chain couples TRBV4-3 to TRBJ2-5; unclear D gene. Germline V lookup: CDR1 LGHNA, CDR2 YSLEER. The CDR3 length is 15 residues. Between the trimmed V and J ends, which lost 2 bases and 1 base, there was a span of 11 bases. The CDR3 DNA reads TGCGCCAGCAGCCAAAATGGCCTGACCCAAGAGACCCAGTACTTC. Amino acids: CASSQNGLTQETQYF.

The chain links TRBV4-1 to TRBJ2-5; TRBD2 is a possible D gene (5 bases). The CDR3 extends over 15 amino acids. CDR1 is MGHRA and CDR2 is YSYEKL in the germline V gene. V lost 1 base, J lost 2 bases, and 11 bases lay in between. CDR3 residues: CASSQGWGDQETQYF. For the CDR3, the DNA is TGCGCCAGCAGCCAAGGGTGGGGAGATCAAGAGACCCAGTACTTC.

This clone was seen a single time. The sample has other DNA sequences that encode this CDR3 too. J is TRBJ1-1 and V is TRBV6-5; maybe TRBD1 (6 bases). Germline CDR1 reads MNHEY; CDR2 reads SVGAGI. Trimming removed 2 bases from V and 0 bases from J, with 7 bases in between. CDR3 length equals 14 residues. The DNA of the CDR3 is TGTGCCAGCAGTTACAGGGGGGTGAACACTGAAGCTTTCTTT. Translating gives CASSYRGVNTEAFF.

The chain links TRBV15 to TRBJ2-1, with 8 bases lining up with TRBD2. This CDR3 comprises 17 residues. Germline trimming cut 0 bases from V and 2 bases from J; bases unmatched to any gene: 6. Germline CDR1 reads LNHNV; CDR2 reads YYDKDF (reference sequence). The CDR3 sequence is CATSRDWTSRTYNEQFF. The CDR3 nucleotides read TGTGCCACCAGCAGAGATTGGACTAGCAGAACCTACAATGAGCAGTTCTTC.

The chain has TRBV11-2 and TRBJ1-3, with a tentative D call TRBD1 (6 bases). Germline CDR1 is SGHAT and CDR2 is FQNNGV. This CDR3 is built from 15 residues. Trimming cost V 1 base and J 2 bases, with 9 bases left between them. For the CDR3, the DNA is TGTGCCAGCAGCTTAGGGGGGGCAGCTGGAAACACCATATATTTT. Translating it yields CASSLGGAAGNTIYF.

The chain employs TRBV19 and TRBJ1-5; D unresolved. Per the germline V gene, CDR1 is LNHDA and CDR2 is SQIVND (reference sequence). The CDR3 spans 12 residues. The germline V and J ends were trimmed by 9 bases and 2 bases, with 8 bases remaining between them. The CDR3 nucleotides are TGTGCCAGCACGGACGGCAATCAGCCCCAGCATTTT. Amino acids: CASTDGNQPQHF.

The V and J genes are TRBV27 and TRBJ1-2, with 7 bases fitting TRBD1. In germline, CDR1 is MNHEY, CDR2 SMNVEV (reference sequence). The CDR3 consists of 14 residues. V shed 6 bases and J 2 bases; nucleotides not matched to a gene: 6. CDR3 sequence (DNA): TGTGCCAGCAGCCTACAGGGACAGAACTATGGCTACACCTTC. Translating gives CASSLQGQNYGYTF.

The gene calls are TRBV7-2 and TRBJ1-5; D is possibly TRBD1 (5 bases). The V gene lost 5 bases and the J gene lost 0 bases, with 11 bases spanning the gap. This CDR3 comprises 15 residues. Germline CDR1 is SGHTA and CDR2 is FQGNSA. In nucleotides, the CDR3 is TGTGCCAGCAGCCCGGGACCTTATAGCAATCAGCCCCAGCATTTT. Protein product: CASSPGPYSNQPQHF.

The chain combines TRBV19 with TRBJ2-2; possible D gene TRBD2, 5 bases. V dropped 7 bases and J dropped 6 bases, with 12 bases sitting between them. Germline V gives CDR1 LNHDA, CDR2 SQIVND (reference sequence). The CDR3 length is 13 residues. CDR3 sequence reads: CASTKNGAGELFF. CDR3 coding DNA: TGTGCCAGTACCAAAAACGGGGCCGGGGAGCTGTTTTTT.

The rearrangement links TRBV9 to TRBJ2-5; 8 bases are shared with TRBD2. Germline trimming cut 3 bases from V and 1 base from J; bases unmatched to any gene: 8. The CDR3 is 16 residues long. CDR1 and CDR2 from the germline V gene are SGDLS and YYNGEE. CDR3: CASSASPAGGQETQYF. DNA of the CDR3: TGTGCCAGCAGCGCCTCCCCCGCGGGGGGCCAAGAGACCCAGTACTTC.

DNA of the CDR3: TGTGCCAGCAGCCCCCGAAACACCGGGGAGCTGTTTTTT. This gives the protein CASSPRNTGELFF. The rearrangement uses TRBV3-1 (or the pseudogene TRBV3-2) and TRBJ2-2, with no clear D. The CDR3 is made up of 13 amino acids. Trimming left V 4 bases short and J 2 bases short, with 5 bases between. CDR1 and CDR2 from the germline V gene are LGHDT and YNNKEL (reference sequence).

The chain has TRBV11-2 and TRBJ2-7; 7 positions match TRBD1. Germline V gene lookup returns CDR1 SGHAT and CDR2 FQNNGV. Unmatched junction bases numbered 8, after V lost 5 bases and J lost 1 base. This CDR3 contains 15 residues. The CDR3 loop reads CASSPTWDRSYEQYF. CDR3 nucleotide sequence: TGTGCCAGCAGCCCCACTTGGGACAGATCCTACGAGCAGTACTTC.

The J gene is TRBJ1-6, the V gene TRBV6-1, with 11 bases that match TRBD1. CDR1 MNHNS and CDR2 SASEGT come from the germline V gene. The CDR3 consists of 13 residues. Trimming removed 3 bases from V and 14 bases from J; junction bases left unmatched: 3. CDR3 sequence: CASSEDRGLTLHF. The CDR3 DNA reads TGTGCCAGCAGTGAGGACAGGGGGCTTACCCTCCACTTT.

This clone was detected a few times. The rearrangement uses TRBV27 and TRBJ2-7, with TRBD2 matching over 12 bases. V lost 6 bases, J lost 4 bases, and 1 base stayed unmatched. CDR3 length equals 13 residues. Germline CDR1 MNHEY, CDR2 SMNVEV (reference sequence). CDR3 region: CASRLAGGYEQYF. For the CDR3, the DNA is TGTGCCAGCAGACTAGCGGGAGGTTACGAGCAGTACTTC.

The gene calls are TRBV30 and TRBJ1-2; D might be TRBD1 (5 bases). Germline V gene data show CDR1 as GTSNPN and CDR2 as SVGIG (reference sequence). The CDR3 is 13 residues long. The V and J ends lost 4 bases and 5 bases respectively, with 14 bases between them. The DNA for the CDR3 is TGTGCCTGGAACCTCGGACACCCTTATGGCTACACCTTC. Translation gives CAWNLGHPYGYTF.